The 20 T cell receptor beta chains presented below share a single source sample, sequenced in a study of cytomegalovirus exposure and HLA in healthy donors (dated by TCRdb to 2016 to 2017). Libraries were made using the immunoSEQ multiplex PCR assay. TCRdb holds this immuneACCESS table with in-frame rearrangements only. Some clones are missing; in checked studies, unresolved V genes explain under half, and the rest has no known cause. The sample profile shows roughly 130,000 clones; 88% of them were found once. The top ten hold about 1.5% of the sample. The sequenced sample consisted of PBMCs. The receptors shown here come from a man younger than 40 in good health and CMV-seronegative.

This clone came up many times. The chain employs TRBV15 and TRBJ2-1, with a weak D call TRBD2 (5 bases). The germline gives CDR1 LNHNV, CDR2 YYDKDF (reference sequence). This CDR3 has 15 amino acids. V lost 1 base, J lost 7 bases, and 14 bases lay in between. Here the CDR3 reads CATSRVVEGANEQFF. For the CDR3, the DNA is TGTGCCACCAGCAGAGTGGTTGAGGGTGCGAATGAGCAGTTCTTC.

V gene TRBV2 combines with J gene TRBJ2-2; TRBD2 might be the D (6 bases). The CDR3 extends over 16 amino acids. Germline CDR1 is SNHLY and CDR2 is FYNNEI. V lost 8 bases, J lost 2 bases, and 18 bases lay in between. CDR3 nucleotide sequence: TGTGCCAGCCGGGGAGGACGCGCAACCAACACCGGGGAGCTGTTTTTT. Amino acid sequence: CASRGGRATNTGELFF.

As DNA, the CDR3 is TGTGCCAGCAGCTTAGGGGACAGGTACGAGCAGTACTTC. This encodes CASSLGDRYEQYF. The gene calls are TRBV7-2 and TRBJ2-7; 8 bases align to TRBD1. Per the germline V gene, CDR1 is SGHTA and CDR2 is FQGNSA. CDR3 length equals 13 residues. Trimming removed 1 base from V and 4 bases from J; junction bases left unmatched: 0.

The rearrangement joins TRBV5-4 to TRBJ1-1; no clear D. CDR1 SGHNT and CDR2 YYREEE come from the germline V gene (reference sequence). Trimming left V 1 base short and J 6 bases short, with 13 bases between. The length of the CDR3 is 14 residues. This CDR3 is CASSLSTGPSEAFF. For the CDR3, the DNA is TGTGCCAGCAGCTTGTCAACTGGGCCTTCTGAAGCTTTCTTT.

This clone was seen a single time. The chain joins TRBV5-4 to TRBJ2-7; D possibly corresponds to TRBD1 (6 bases). Trimming removed 2 bases at V and 3 bases at J, with 12 bases between. The CDR3 length is 14 residues. Per the germline V gene, CDR1 is SGHNT and CDR2 is YYREEE (reference sequence). The CDR3 sequence: CASSFVGTIYEQYF. As DNA, the CDR3 is TGTGCCAGCAGCTTTGTCGGGACAATCTACGAGCAGTACTTC.

The chain joins TRBV7-6 to TRBJ1-3, with 8 bases identical to TRBD1. Germline trimming cut 5 bases from V and 4 bases from J; bases unmatched to any gene: 13. CDR1 SGHVS and CDR2 FNYEAQ come from the germline V gene. CDR3 length equals 17 residues. CDR3 sequence reads: CASSARAGGAGGNTIYF. The CDR3 DNA sequence: TGTGCCAGCAGCGCACGAGCAGGGGGCGCGGGAGGAAACACCATATATTTT.

This sequence joins TRBV5-1 and TRBJ2-1; D unresolved. Trimming shortened V by 2 bases and J by 13 bases, and 19 bases separated the two germline ends. Germline CDR1 and CDR2: SGHRS and YFSETQ. This CDR3 comprises 14 residues. DNA of the CDR3: TGCGCCAGCAGCTTTTACTCCCAGAGGTCGGATCAGTTCTTC. This encodes CASSFYSQRSDQFF.

The chain uses TRBV9 and TRBJ1-1; D is ambiguous. CDR3 length: 14 residues. Germline assignment: CDR1 SGDLS and CDR2 YYNGEE. V lost 4 bases, J lost 4 bases, and 14 bases lay in between. The CDR3 DNA reads as TGTGCCAGCAGCCCGGGGATGACAAGCACTGAAGCTTTCTTT. This encodes CASSPGMTSTEAFF.

This sequence joins TRBV6-6 and TRBJ1-2, with 7 bases identical to TRBD1. Per germline, CDR1 MNHNY and CDR2 SVGAGI (reference sequence). V trimming: 6 bases; J trimming: 2 bases; junction bases outside the gene matches: 6. This CDR3 comprises 14 residues. The CDR3 sequence: CASRGGQPNYGYTF. The CDR3 nucleotides are TGTGCCAGCAGGGGGGGACAGCCAAACTATGGCTACACCTTC.

This rearrangement joins TRBV7-2 to TRBJ2-5; 10 bases agree with TRBD2. CDR3 size: 14 residues. J gave up 3 bases and V 5 bases, and 3 bases lay outside the gene matches. Germline values: CDR1 SGHTA, CDR2 FQGNSA. The chain's CDR3 is CASSPGLAEETQYF. Written as DNA, the CDR3 is TGTGCCAGCAGCCCCGGACTAGCGGAAGAGACCCAGTACTTC.

The chain uses TRBV5-1 and TRBJ2-3; a weak D match, TRBD2 (5 bases). V was cut by 5 bases and J by 2 bases, with 12 bases left in between. The germline gives CDR1 SGHRS, CDR2 YFSETQ. This CDR3 is built from 14 residues. The CDR3 nucleotides are TGCGCCAGCAGGGGCGGGCCAACCACAGATACGCAGTATTTT. This codes for CASRGGPTTDTQYF.

The V gene is TRBV9, the J gene TRBJ2-3; D may be TRBD2 (6 bases). V was clipped by 0 bases and J by 0 bases, with 11 bases between them. CDR1 is SGDLS and CDR2 is YYNGEE in the germline V gene. There are 16 residues in the CDR3. CDR3 loop: CASSVDPGGSTDTQYF. The CDR3 DNA is TGTGCCAGCAGCGTAGATCCAGGAGGGAGCACAGATACGCAGTATTTT. Supplemented by reference TRBV9 and TRBJ2-3, the full variable domain reads DSGVTQTPKHLITATGQRVTLRCSPRSGDLSVYWYQQSLDQGLQFLIQYYNGEERAKGNILERFSAQQFPDLHSELNLSSLELGDSALYFCASSVDPGGSTDTQYFGPGTRLTVL.

This rearrangement joins TRBV7-7 to TRBJ2-5; possible D gene TRBD1, 7 bases. Between the trimmed V and J ends, which lost 4 bases and 5 bases, there was a span of 17 bases. CDR1 and CDR2 from the germline V gene are SSHAT and FNYEAQ (reference sequence). The CDR3 is 15 residues long. The CDR3 here is CASSSQNPGGETQYF. CDR3 in DNA: TGTGCCAGCAGCTCACAGAATCCAGGGGGGGAGACCCAGTACTTC.

A remark on this clone: Other DNA sequences within the sample encode an identical CDR3. The V and J genes are TRBV6-5 and TRBJ1-1; D unresolved. Germline lookup yields CDR1 MNHEY and CDR2 SVGAGI. V shed 2 bases and J shed 0 bases, with 10 bases lying between them. This CDR3 has 15 amino acids. The CDR3 DNA sequence: TGTGCCAGCAGTTACGGCGGAAGATTGAACACTGAAGCTTTCTTT. Its protein product is CASSYGGRLNTEAFF.

The table lists this clone with a count of one. DNA for the CDR3: TGTGCCAGCAGTGAAACGGCCCGATTGTTAACAGGGGTCTACGAGCAGTACTTC. Translating it yields CASSETARLLTGVYEQYF. V and J are TRBV6-1 and TRBJ2-7; 7 nucleotides agree with TRBD1. Germline CDR1 reads MNHNS; CDR2 reads SASEGT. The length of the CDR3 is 18 residues. Trimming removed 2 bases from V and 3 bases from J; junction bases left unmatched: 16.

The gene calls are TRBV9 and TRBJ2-7, with 9 nucleotides matching TRBD1. The CDR3 totals 14 residues. The V gene's germline CDR1 is SGDLS and CDR2 YYNGEE. V lost 4 bases, J lost 2 bases, and 4 bases stayed unmatched. This chain's CDR3 is CASSPDRGAYEQYF. For the CDR3, the DNA is TGTGCCAGCAGCCCGGACAGGGGAGCCTACGAGCAGTACTTC.

V usage is TRBV6-1 and J usage is TRBJ1-1; D remains unclear. CDR1 and CDR2 from the germline V gene are MNHNS and SASEGT. This CDR3 has 13 residues. Trimming cost V 3 bases and J 8 bases, with 13 bases left between them. The CDR3: CASSDTPGREAFF. The CDR3 DNA reads as TGTGCCAGCAGTGATACCCCTGGGCGCGAAGCTTTCTTT.

The J gene is TRBJ2-7, the V gene TRBV9; D might be TRBD2 (7 bases). This CDR3 region has 14 residues. Germline V gives CDR1 SGDLS, CDR2 YYNGEE. V was shortened by 1 base and J by 4 bases, with 12 bases between the two germline ends. CDR3 region: CASSVRGGEYEQYF. CDR3 DNA sequence: TGTGCCAGCAGCGTAAGAGGGGGGGAGTACGAGCAGTACTTC. The entire variable domain, with the rest obtained from reference TRBV9 and TRBJ2-7, is as follows: DSGVTQTPKHLITATGQRVTLRCSPRSGDLSVYWYQQSLDQGLQFLIQYYNGEERAKGNILERFSAQQFPDLHSELNLSSLELGDSALYFCASSVRGGEYEQYFGPGTRLTVT.

The rearrangement uses TRBV7-3 and TRBJ2-1; D not resolved. V was clipped by 5 bases and J by 5 bases, with 13 bases between them. The germline CDR1 and CDR2 sequences are SGHTA and FQGTGA. The CDR3 extends over 14 amino acids. CDR3 DNA: TGTGCCAGCAGCCCCCAGGCCGGCGACAATGAGCAGTTCTTC. Translated: CASSPQAGDNEQFF.

The chain employs TRBV7-3 and TRBJ2-7; 7 bases are shared with TRBD1. Germline V CDR1 and CDR2: SGHTA, FQGTGA. The CDR3 sequence is 14 residues long. The junction had 8 bases not matched to a gene; V was cut back by 5 bases and J by 4 bases. The CDR3 loop reads CASSVSGTAYEQYF. As DNA, the CDR3 is TGTGCCAGCAGCGTCTCCGGGACAGCATACGAGCAGTACTTC.